One T cell receptor beta chain is described in this entry. The investigators amplified TCR beta CDR3 regions from RNA transcripts. The HTBI primer set served for first-round RT-PCR of the TCR CDR3. Using its own MiXCR run on the multiplex PCR reads, TCRdb lists one record per CDR3 protein. Among roughly 700,000 distinct CDR3 sequences listed, about 35% were seen once. This entry comes from a study of T cells in Graves' hyperthyroidism and ophthalmopathy. The sequenced sample was blood. The sequence derives from a woman aged 40 to 55 with Graves' hyperthyroidism.

CDR3 in amino acids: CSGQGDRGTGELFF. The CDR3 DNA sequence: TGCAGTGGACAGGGCGATCGAGGGACCGGGGAGCTGTTTTTT. The chain uses TRBV20-1 and TRBJ2-2; 7 positions match TRBD1. V lost 7 bases and J lost 5; bases outside the gene matches: 10. This CDR3 is 14 amino acids long. Germline V gene data show CDR1 as DFQATT and CDR2 as SNEGSKA (reference sequence).